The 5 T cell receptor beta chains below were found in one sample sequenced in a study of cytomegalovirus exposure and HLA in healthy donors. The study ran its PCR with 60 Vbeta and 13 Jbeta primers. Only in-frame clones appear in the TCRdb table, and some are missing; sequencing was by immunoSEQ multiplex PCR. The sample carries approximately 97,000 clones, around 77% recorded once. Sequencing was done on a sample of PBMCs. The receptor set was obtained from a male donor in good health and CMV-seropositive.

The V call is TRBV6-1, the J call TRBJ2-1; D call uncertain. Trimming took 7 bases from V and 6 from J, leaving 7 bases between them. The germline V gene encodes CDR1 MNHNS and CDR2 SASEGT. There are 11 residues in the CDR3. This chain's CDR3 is CASTELNEQFF. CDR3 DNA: TGTGCCAGCACCGAGCTCAATGAGCAGTTCTTC.

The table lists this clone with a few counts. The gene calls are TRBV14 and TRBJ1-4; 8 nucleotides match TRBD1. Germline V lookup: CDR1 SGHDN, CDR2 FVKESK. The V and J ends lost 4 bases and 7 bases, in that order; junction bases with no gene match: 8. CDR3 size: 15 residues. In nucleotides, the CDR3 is TGTGCCAGCAGCCCCCTCGGGACAGGTCTTGAAAAACTGTTTTTT. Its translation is CASSPLGTGLEKLFF.

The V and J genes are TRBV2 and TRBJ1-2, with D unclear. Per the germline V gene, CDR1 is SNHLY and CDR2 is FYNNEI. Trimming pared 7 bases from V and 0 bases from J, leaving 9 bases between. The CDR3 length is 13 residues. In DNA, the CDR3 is TGTGCCAGCAATGCCAGGACTAACTATGGCTACACCTTC. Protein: CASNARTNYGYTF. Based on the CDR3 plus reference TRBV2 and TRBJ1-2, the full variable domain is EPEVTQTPSHQVTQMGQEVILRCVPISNHLYFYWYRQILGQKVEFLVSFYNNEISEKSEIFDDQFSVERPDGSNFTLKIRSTKLEDSAMYFCASNARTNYGYTFGSGTRLTVV.

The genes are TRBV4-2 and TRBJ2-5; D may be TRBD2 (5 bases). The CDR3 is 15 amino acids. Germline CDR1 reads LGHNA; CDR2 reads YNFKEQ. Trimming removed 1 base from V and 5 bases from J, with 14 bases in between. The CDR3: CASSQGGYGEETQYF. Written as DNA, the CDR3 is TGTGCCAGCAGCCAAGGAGGTTACGGGGAGGAGACCCAGTACTTC.

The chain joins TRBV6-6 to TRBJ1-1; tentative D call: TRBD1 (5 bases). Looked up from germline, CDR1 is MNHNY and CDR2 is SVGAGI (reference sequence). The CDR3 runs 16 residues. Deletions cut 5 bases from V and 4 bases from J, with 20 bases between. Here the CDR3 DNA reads TGTGCCAGCAGTGCTTTACCGACAGCGGGGGGCACTGAAGCTTTCTTT. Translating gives CASSALPTAGGTEAFF.